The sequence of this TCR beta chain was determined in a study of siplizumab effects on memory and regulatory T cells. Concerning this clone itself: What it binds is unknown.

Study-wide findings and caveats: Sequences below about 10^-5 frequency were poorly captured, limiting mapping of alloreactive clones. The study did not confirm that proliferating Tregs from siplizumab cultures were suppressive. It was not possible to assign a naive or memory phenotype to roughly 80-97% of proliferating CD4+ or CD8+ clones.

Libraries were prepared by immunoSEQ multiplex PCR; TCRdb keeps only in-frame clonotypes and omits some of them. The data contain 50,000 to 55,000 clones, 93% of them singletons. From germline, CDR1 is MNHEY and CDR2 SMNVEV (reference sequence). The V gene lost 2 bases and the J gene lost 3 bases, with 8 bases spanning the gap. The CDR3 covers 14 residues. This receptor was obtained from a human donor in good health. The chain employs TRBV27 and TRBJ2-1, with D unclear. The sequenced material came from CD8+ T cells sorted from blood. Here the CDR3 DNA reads TGTGCCAGCAGTTTAGTTTACGGCTACAATGAGCAGTTCTTC. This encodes CASSLVYGYNEQFF.